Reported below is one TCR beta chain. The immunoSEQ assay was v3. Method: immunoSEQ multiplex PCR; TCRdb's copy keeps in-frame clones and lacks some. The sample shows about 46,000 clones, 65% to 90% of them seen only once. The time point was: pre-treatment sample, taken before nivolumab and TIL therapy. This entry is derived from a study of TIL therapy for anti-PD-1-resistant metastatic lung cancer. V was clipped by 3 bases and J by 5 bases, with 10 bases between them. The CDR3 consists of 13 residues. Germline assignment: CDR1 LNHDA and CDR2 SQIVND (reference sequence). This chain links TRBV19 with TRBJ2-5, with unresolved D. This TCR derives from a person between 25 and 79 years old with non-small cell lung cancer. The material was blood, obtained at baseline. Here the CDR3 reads CASSINRAETQYF. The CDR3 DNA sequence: TGTGCCAGTAGTATTAATAGGGCGGAGACCCAGTACTTC. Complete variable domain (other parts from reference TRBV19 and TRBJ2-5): DGGITQSPKYLFRKEGQNVTLSCEQNLNHDAMYWYRQDPGQGLRLIYYSQIVNDFQKGDIAEGYSVSREKKESFPLTVTSAQKNPTAFYLCASSINRAETQYFGPGTRLLVL.